This TCR beta chain stems from a study of cytomegalovirus exposure and HLA in healthy donors. On the study more broadly: Sequencing of about 179 million T cells in an earlier analysis found 100 million or so unique TCR beta sequences. Study observations and caveats: For cytomegalovirus status, the classifier reportedly gave diagnoses with high specificity and sensitivity.

The CDR3 length is 16 residues. V dropped 6 bases and J dropped 2; count of bases not matched to a gene: 7. Germline-derived CDR1 and CDR2 are SGHRS and YFSETQ. The PCR contained 60 Vbeta and 13 Jbeta primers. Generated by immunoSEQ multiplex PCR, the TCRdb table keeps only in-frame clones and is missing some. The profile shows about 120,000 clones, over 60% of them singletons. This clone was observed a single time. Its antigen is currently unknown. The clonotype comes from a female donor in good health and CMV-seronegative. The chain has TRBV5-1 and TRBJ2-2; 10 bases align to TRBD1. Input material: PBMCs. CDR3 bases: TGCGCCAGCACGCCCCAGACAGGGGGCAACACCGGGGAGCTGTTTTTT. Protein product: CASTPQTGGNTGELFF. Full variable domain (rest looked up from reference TRBV5-1 and TRBJ2-2): KAGVTQTPRYLIKTRGQQVTLSCSPISGHRSVSWYQQTPGQGLQFLFEYFSETQRNKGNFPGRFSGRQFSNSRSEMNVSTLELGDSALYLCASTPQTGGNTGELFFGEGSRLTVL.